This T cell receptor (beta chain) was documented in a study of human T cells and chemical hapten exposure (dated by TCRdb to the early 2020s). For the study in its entirety: For sensitization, 2% DPC in acetone was applied to an approximately 2 cm by approximately 2 cm area of upper inner arm skin. Weekly therapeutic DPC doses were additionally applied to the scalp of patients throughout the roughly 24-week study period. Libraries were pooled for sequencing, and per-sample TCR yields varied mainly because of small differences in library volumes within the pool. For TCR sequencing, blood came from 25 to 35 alopecia patients at anywhere from one to four time points (pre-sensitization, 2, 6 and 24 weeks). Patch testing was done on the upper back using Finn chambers containing 0.01% DPC, and results were scored after 6 days according to International Contact Dermatitis Research Group standards. Most of the patients in the cohort were female, and the cohort covered alopecia areata with under or over 50% scalp involvement, alopecia totalis and alopecia universalis. The study tracked peripheral blood TCR repertoire changes in vivo during primary and secondary sensitization to the hapten diphenylcyclopropenone (DPC) in alopecia patients. Blood samples were taken from patients before sensitization (week 0) and then at 2, 6 and about 24 weeks after DPC sensitization.

The CDR3, cysteine through phenylalanine, is 13 amino acids long. Just the 39-base CDR3 DNA is kept, in frame starting at base 1. V gives up 6 bases and J gives up 3 bases, and the segment between their germline ends measures 12 bases. The germline V gene (reference sequence) yields DFQATT for CDR1 and SNEGSKA for CDR2. Library creation used RACE. Sequencing relied on a NextSeq 500. During library preparation, unique molecular identifiers were attached to individual cDNA molecules so that TCRs could be counted in a quantitative, reproducible way. Each blood RNA sample was used to sequence both TCR alpha and TCR beta chains. In the source study's methods: A median of around 100,000 TCRs per sample was observed, with a range of 23,224 to 690,600. The Decombinator software suite was used to annotate the V, J and CDR3 of the TCR reads. Every sample was subsampled to the same number of TCRs (28,000) for the PS versus PT1 abundance plots. TCRs were defined as expanded if absent before sensitization and observed at least eight times at the 2-week time point. Clones were called with MiXCR by TCRdb after fastp trimmed the public reads at Q25, and only in-frame beta chains were retained. All rows with the same CDR3 protein become a single entry with the most common DNA and genes. What appears here as the V and J calls and clone size reflects TCRdb's work, not the paper's. This sample is represented by roughly 200,000 distinct CDR3 sequences; around 25% of them were singletons. Jointly, the top ten make up about 2.3% of the sample.

What the authors observed across the whole study: Repeated subsampling changed both the strength of the expansion versus patch-test correlation and the threshold at which that correlation became significant. No change with DPC sensitization was found in the number of TCRs above 1 in 1000 frequency, and no evidence of global repertoire structure alterations was found. Because every patient had alopecia, a presumed autoimmune disease, the patients' immune response might differ from that of healthy individuals. Expanded TCRs formed significantly more large CDR3 similarity clusters than pre-sensitization or healthy control sets, consistent with antigen-driven responses. The number of PT1 expanded TCRs positively correlated with patch test score, significant at thresholds 8, 16 and 32 but not 4.

This clonotype was detected only a few times. It has no known antigen specificity. Base qualities are not provided; no much larger clone lies one nucleotide away. What the time point label conveys for this sample: patch test 3, about 24 weeks after DPC sensitization. The sample's treatment or condition label is to be understood as: therapeutic diphenylcyclopropenone sensitization with weekly scalp DPC. At each patch-test visit, blood was drawn before the patch test was applied. Patients were eligible if aged 18 to 70, diagnosed with alopecia and judged suitable for DPC therapy, and pregnant patients were excluded. Total RNA was isolated from unfractionated whole blood collected in Tempus Blood RNA tubes.

The chain is assembled from TRBV20-1 and TRBJ1-5; the D gene identity is not certain. The source was whole blood, collected in connection with sensitization to the hapten diphenylcyclopropenone (DPC). The TCR was taken from a woman aged 40 to 50 with alopecia areata. Some clones in this sample may be carry-over from other donors' samples. For the CDR3, the sequence is CSAAAGDNQPQHF. The nucleotide sequence reads as follows: TGCAGTGCCGCGGCAGGTGACAATCAGCCCCAGCATTTT.